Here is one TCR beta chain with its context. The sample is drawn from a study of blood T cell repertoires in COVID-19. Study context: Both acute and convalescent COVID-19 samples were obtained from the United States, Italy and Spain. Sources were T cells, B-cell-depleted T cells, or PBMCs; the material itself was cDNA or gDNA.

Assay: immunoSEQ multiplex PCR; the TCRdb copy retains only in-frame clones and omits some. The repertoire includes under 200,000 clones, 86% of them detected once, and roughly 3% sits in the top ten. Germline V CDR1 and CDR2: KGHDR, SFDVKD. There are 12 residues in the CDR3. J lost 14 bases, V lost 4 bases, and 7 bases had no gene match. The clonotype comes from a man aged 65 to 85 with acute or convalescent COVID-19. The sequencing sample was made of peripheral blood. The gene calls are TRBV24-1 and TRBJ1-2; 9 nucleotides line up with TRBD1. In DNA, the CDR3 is TGTGCCACCAGTGACCGGGACAGGGCAAGAACCTTC. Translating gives CATSDRDRARTF.